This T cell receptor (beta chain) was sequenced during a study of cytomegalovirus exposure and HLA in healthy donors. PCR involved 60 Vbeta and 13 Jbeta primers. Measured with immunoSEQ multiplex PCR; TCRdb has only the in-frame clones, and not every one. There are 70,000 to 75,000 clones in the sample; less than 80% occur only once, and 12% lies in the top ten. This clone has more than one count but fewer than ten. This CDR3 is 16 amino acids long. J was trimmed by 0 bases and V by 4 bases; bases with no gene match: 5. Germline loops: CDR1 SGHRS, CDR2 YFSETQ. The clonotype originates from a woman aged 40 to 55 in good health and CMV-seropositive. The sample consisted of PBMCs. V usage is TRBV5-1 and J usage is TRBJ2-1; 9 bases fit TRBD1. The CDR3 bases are TGCGCCAGCAGCCAAACAGGGGGCAACTCCTACAATGAGCAGTTCTTC. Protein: CASSQTGGNSYNEQFF.